The 17 T cell receptor beta chains presented below share a single source sample, sequenced in a study of CXCR3-negative and CXCR3-positive naive CD8 T cells. UMI-tagged TRB cDNA libraries were built via 5' RACE. TCRdb re-called the 5' RACE reads; every CDR3 protein appears as one record, without DNA. Its clone listing holds 100,000 to 150,000 distinct CDR3 sequences. What was sequenced was naive CXCR3- CD8+ T cells from blood. Subset reported: CD45RO-CCR7+CD27+CD95- naive CD8+ T cells lacking CXCR3 (TNR3-). Receptors originate from a human donor in good health. Some clones in this sample may be carry-over from other donors' samples.

The V call is TRBV28, the J call TRBJ2-2; there is no DNA to check the TCRdb D call of TRBD1. The germline gives CDR1 MDHEN, CDR2 SYDVKM. The CDR3 is 15 amino acids. CDR3 region: CASSLMPPLTGELFF.

The CDR3 is CASSPPGTGGVTQYF. The chain links TRBV28 to TRBJ2-5; without DNA, the TCRdb call of TRBD1 cannot be checked. CDR1 and CDR2 (germline): MDHEN, SYDVKM. The CDR3 extends over 15 amino acids.

The chain uses TRBV12-3 or TRBV12-4 and TRBJ1-6; TCRdb proposes TRBD1, but this gene call is untestable without DNA. The CDR3 has 14 amino acids. This chain's CDR3 is CASSLSGADSPLHF.

The chain is built from TRBV9 and TRBJ2-1; TCRdb's D call of TRBD1 is untestable without DNA. The CDR3 is 14 residues long. Germline V gene lookup returns CDR1 SGDLS and CDR2 YYNGEE. The CDR3 loop reads CASSVWDRANEQFF.

The chain is built from TRBV28 and TRBJ2-5; TCRdb's D call of TRBD2 is untestable without DNA. Per germline, CDR1 MDHEN and CDR2 SYDVKM. The CDR3 has 15 amino acids. The CDR3 is CASRKRGLPSETQYF. Complete variable domain (other parts from reference TRBV28 and TRBJ2-5): DVKVTQSSRYLVKRTGEKVFLECVQDMDHENMFWYRQDPGLGLRLIYFSYDVKMKEKGDIPEGYSVSREKKERFSLILESASTNQTSMYLCASRKRGLPSETQYFGPGTRLLVL.

The rearrangement links TRBV29-1 to TRBJ2-7; without DNA, the TCRdb call of TRBD1 cannot be checked. CDR3 length: 14 residues. Germline values: CDR1 SQVTM, CDR2 ANQGSEA. CDR3 sequence: CSVELVTGGYEQYF.

This chain joins TRBV5-6 and TRBJ2-5; the D gene TCRdb calls, TRBD2, cannot be checked with no DNA. This CDR3 is 16 amino acids long. Germline-derived CDR1 and CDR2 are SGHDT and YYEEEE. CDR3 sequence: CASSLVGLEYQETQYF.

The V and J genes are TRBV29-1 and TRBJ2-3; the D call of TRBD1 rests on TCRdb alone, since no DNA is present to check it. Per germline, CDR1 SQVTM and CDR2 ANQGSEA. The CDR3 is 13 residues long. The CDR3 loop is CSVRTGGTDTQYF.

The chain couples TRBV5-1 to TRBJ2-3; TCRdb names TRBD1, which stays unverified in the absence of DNA. The CDR3 loop spans 18 amino acids. CDR1 and CDR2 from the germline V gene are SGHRS and YFSETQ. The chain's CDR3 is CASSQQTVQGARADTQYF.

This chain connects TRBV20-1 to TRBJ2-3; as DNA is missing, the TRBD1 call by TCRdb cannot be tested. This CDR3 has 19 amino acids. Germline V gives CDR1 DFQATT, CDR2 SNEGSKA (reference sequence). CDR3 sequence: CSARDKGGPSPKDPYTQYF.

The chain is built from TRBV29-1 and TRBJ1-3. The CDR3 is 15 amino acids. Germline V gene data show CDR1 as SQVTM and CDR2 as ANQGSEA. The CDR3 loop is CSVASEKSSGNTIYF.

The chain carries TRBV29-1 and TRBJ2-7; with no DNA, the TCRdb D assignment of TRBD1 cannot be verified. The CDR3 consists of 15 residues. Germline lookup yields CDR1 SQVTM and CDR2 ANQGSEA. The CDR3: CSVEGKGQGDYEQYF.

This CDR3 is CASSWTDRAPSYEQYF. The chain has TRBV5-1 and TRBJ2-7; TCRdb's assignment of TRBD1 cannot be checked, as there is no DNA. The CDR3 length is 16 residues. Germline assignment: CDR1 SGHRS and CDR2 YFSETQ.

The chain combines TRBV29-1 with TRBJ1-2; the TCRdb D gene call, TRBD1, has no DNA to confirm it. The germline gives CDR1 SQVTM, CDR2 ANQGSEA. The CDR3 runs to 13 residues. The CDR3 sequence is CSVTGQEMIDYTF.

The chain couples TRBV30 to TRBJ1-1. Looked up from germline, CDR1 is GTSNPN and CDR2 is SVGIG (reference sequence). This CDR3 spans 12 amino acids. The CDR3 is CAWSVGVELVFF.

The V and J genes are TRBV7-2 and TRBJ2-6; TCRdb designates TRBD1, a call that cannot be tested without DNA. From germline, CDR1 is SGHTA and CDR2 FQGNSA. This CDR3 region has 18 residues. CDR3 loop: CASRFPQGAGSGANVLTF.

The V gene is TRBV4-3, the J gene TRBJ1-1; TCRdb indicates TRBD1, and absent DNA this call remains unverified. The CDR3 consists of 17 residues. Germline V gene lookup returns CDR1 LGHNA and CDR2 YSLEER. This CDR3 is CASSQEGTGTGDTEAFF.